Each of the 32 T cell receptor beta chains below was sequenced from the same sample in a study of cytomegalovirus exposure and HLA in healthy donors (dated by TCRdb to about 2017). The protocol used for the library was the immunoSEQ multiplex PCR assay. As stored in TCRdb, this immuneACCESS dataset retains in-frame rearrangements with V and J assigned. A fraction of the clones does not appear; measured against another copy, unresolved V genes explain less than half of the discrepancy, and the remainder lacks a known reason. Across this sample there are roughly 48,000 clones, with roughly 94% seen only once. The ten most abundant clones make up less than 9.5% of the sample. The sequenced material came from PBMCs. The receptor source for this set is a woman aged 18-29 years in good health and CMV-seropositive.

V usage is TRBV28 and J usage is TRBJ2-7, with 10 bases that match TRBD2. Germline-derived CDR1 and CDR2 are MDHEN and SYDVKM. V shed 9 bases, J shed 3 bases, and the junction held 2 bases outside the gene matches. This CDR3 has 12 amino acids. CDR3 sequence (DNA): TGTGCCAGTAGCGGGGGGTACTACGAGCAGTACTTC. Protein product: CASSGGYYEQYF.

V is TRBV16 and J is TRBJ2-7; the match to TRBD1 covers 9 bases. This CDR3 has 16 residues. Germline loops: CDR1 KGHSY, CDR2 FQNENV. V gave up 0 bases and J gave up 3 bases; unmatched junction bases: 6. The CDR3 loop reads CASSQSPGQGYYEQYF. CDR3 DNA sequence: TGTGCCAGCAGCCAATCCCCGGGACAGGGATACTACGAGCAGTACTTC.

The chain combines TRBV7-2 with TRBJ2-6, with D tentatively TRBD1 (5 bases). In germline, CDR1 is SGHTA, CDR2 FQGNSA. Trimming took 7 bases from V and 1 from J, leaving 23 bases between them. This CDR3 is 19 amino acids long. Here the CDR3 reads CASNLQGLLGQSGANVLTF. CDR3 coding DNA: TGTGCCAGCAACCTCCAGGGTTTACTCGGGCAATCTGGGGCCAACGTCCTGACTTTC.

The V call is TRBV29-1, the J call TRBJ2-5, with D uncertain. Germline CDR1 is SQVTM and CDR2 is ANQGSEA. Trimming pared 0 bases from V and 7 bases from J, leaving 12 bases between. CDR3 length: 13 amino acids. The CDR3, as DNA: TGCAGCGTTGAAGAAAGCGTCAGAAGGACCCAGTACTTC. As protein: CSVEESVRRTQYF.

This chain connects TRBV4-3 to TRBJ2-1, with 7 positions matching TRBD2. Germline CDR1 and CDR2: LGHNA and YSLEER. V shed 1 base, J shed 4 bases, and the junction held 7 bases outside the gene matches. There are 16 residues in the CDR3. CDR3 nucleotide sequence: TGCGCCAGCAGCCAAGTGAACGAGCGGGGATACAATGAGCAGTTCTTC. Protein product: CASSQVNERGYNEQFF.

This clone was observed a single time. This chain links TRBV28 with TRBJ2-7; the match to TRBD2 covers 11 bases. The V gene end was trimmed by 6 bases and the J gene end by 3 bases; junction bases not matched to a gene: 13. The CDR3 contains 17 residues. The germline CDR1 and CDR2 sequences are MDHEN and SYDVKM. CDR3 nucleotides: TGTGCCAGCAGCCTCTTAGCGGGAGGGCCTAAAGGCTACGAGCAGTACTTC. Translation gives CASSLLAGGPKGYEQYF.

This clone was seen a single time. V and J are TRBV20-1 and TRBJ2-7; D is ambiguous. Trimming pared 6 bases from V and 8 bases from J, leaving 14 bases between. There are 11 residues in the CDR3. The germline gives CDR1 DFQATT, CDR2 SNEGSKA (reference sequence). The CDR3 DNA sequence: TGCAGTGCGACATTGGGCCGCCAGCAGTACTTC. As protein: CSATLGRQQYF.

The chain uses TRBV30 and TRBJ2-3; 14 bases match TRBD2. The germline CDR1 and CDR2 sequences are GTSNPN and SVGIG (reference sequence). The length of the CDR3 is 19 residues. The trim removed 2 bases at V and 0 bases at J, leaving 10 bases unmatched. CDR3 sequence reads: CAWSTGDGTSGRSTDTQYF. CDR3 sequence (DNA): TGTGCCTGGAGTACGGGAGATGGGACTAGCGGGAGAAGCACAGATACGCAGTATTTT.

This chain uses TRBV19 with TRBJ2-3; maybe TRBD2 (6 bases). The CDR3 is made up of 14 amino acids. Germline lookup yields CDR1 LNHDA and CDR2 SQIVND (reference sequence). Trimming removed 7 bases at V and 0 bases at J, with 11 bases between. Here the CDR3 reads CASTSVSSTDTQYF. The CDR3 region has the DNA TGTGCCAGTACTAGCGTGTCTAGCACAGATACGCAGTATTTT.

The chain uses TRBV27 and TRBJ2-1, with TRBD2 identical over 8 bases. Germline V gives CDR1 MNHEY, CDR2 SMNVEV (reference sequence). V lost 6 bases to trimming and J lost 8 bases; unmatched junction nucleotides: 12. CDR3 length equals 15 residues. CDR3 sequence reads: CASRLSREGYHEQFF. The CDR3 DNA follows: TGTGCCAGCAGACTCTCACGGGAGGGATACCATGAGCAGTTCTTC.

The V gene is TRBV28, the J gene TRBJ2-1; 11 bases map to TRBD2. In germline, CDR1 is MDHEN, CDR2 SYDVKM. Germline trimming cut 5 bases from V and 2 bases from J; bases unmatched to any gene: 2. The CDR3 loop spans 15 amino acids. Written as DNA, the CDR3 is TGTGCCAGCAGTACGACTAGCGGGACCTACAATGAGCAGTTCTTC. Translation: CASSTTSGTYNEQFF.

V usage is TRBV15 and J usage is TRBJ2-7; 7 bases fit TRBD2. This CDR3 comprises 16 residues. Looked up from germline, CDR1 is LNHNV and CDR2 is YYDKDF (reference sequence). V dropped 0 bases and J dropped 4; count of bases not matched to a gene: 9. CDR3 in amino acids: CATSREGAGAIYEQYF. The CDR3 DNA follows: TGTGCCACCAGCAGAGAGGGCGCGGGAGCGATATACGAGCAGTACTTC. Supplemented by reference TRBV15 and TRBJ2-7, the full variable domain reads DAMVIQNPRYQVTQFGKPVTLSCSQTLNHNVMYWYQQKSSQAPKLLFHYYDKDFNNEADTPDNFQSRRPNTSFCFLDIRSPGLGDTAMYLCATSREGAGAIYEQYFGPGTRLTVT.

This chain connects TRBV2 to TRBJ1-1; D might be TRBD1 (6 bases). V lost 3 bases to trimming and J lost 3 bases, with 11 bases between them. Germline assignment: CDR1 SNHLY and CDR2 FYNNEI. CDR3 length equals 14 residues. The CDR3 bases are TGTGCCAGCAGTGAGCGGGGGCCCTACACTGAAGCTTTCTTT. It is translated as CASSERGPYTEAFF.

This sequence joins TRBV2 and TRBJ2-3, with 8 bases aligning to TRBD1. Germline values: CDR1 SNHLY, CDR2 FYNNEI. The CDR3 sequence is 15 residues long. V dropped 6 bases and J dropped 6; count of bases not matched to a gene: 11. The CDR3 loop reads CASRVGQGLFDTQYF. The CDR3 nucleotides are TGTGCCAGCAGAGTTGGACAGGGCCTATTCGATACGCAGTATTTT.

This chain links TRBV11-2 with TRBJ2-1, with TRBD2 matching over 10 bases. The trim removed 1 base at V and 4 bases at J, leaving 4 bases unmatched. Germline CDR1 reads SGHAT; CDR2 reads FQNNGV. CDR3 size: 16 residues. CDR3 sequence (DNA): TGTGCCAGCAGCTTAGGGTCTAGCGGGAGATACAATGAGCAGTTCTTC. This codes for CASSLGSSGRYNEQFF.

The rearrangement links TRBV11-2 to TRBJ2-3, with 9 bases aligning to TRBD2. Germline CDR1 SGHAT, CDR2 FQNNGV. The CDR3 length is 15 residues. Trimming removed 2 bases from V and 4 bases from J; junction bases left unmatched: 4. CDR3 DNA sequence: TGTGCCAGCAGCTTAAGGGCGGGAGGGGCAGATACGCAGTATTTT. It encodes CASSLRAGGADTQYF.

The chain combines TRBV9 with TRBJ2-5; D is perhaps TRBD1 (6 bases). This CDR3 region has 13 residues. With 0 bases removed from V and 3 bases from J, the gap between germline ends came to 6 bases. Germline CDR1 SGDLS, CDR2 YYNGEE. This chain's CDR3 is CASSVDREETQYF. Written as DNA, the CDR3 is TGTGCCAGCAGCGTAGACAGGGAAGAGACCCAGTACTTC.

In nucleotides, the CDR3 is TGTGCCAGCAGTTACTCGCGGCTCAACACCGGGGAGCTGTTTTTT. It encodes CASSYSRLNTGELFF. The chain has TRBV6-5 and TRBJ2-2; D gene unclear. This CDR3 is 15 amino acids long. The V end was cut by 0 bases, the J end by 2 bases, with 7 bases between. Germline CDR1 MNHEY, CDR2 SVGAGI.

The chain recombines TRBV6-5 with TRBJ1-1; 7 nucleotides agree with TRBD1. V gave up 4 bases and J gave up 7 bases; unmatched junction bases: 3. Per germline, CDR1 MNHEY and CDR2 SVGAGI. This CDR3 is built from 12 residues. CDR3 sequence reads: CASSLQGGEAFF. The CDR3 nucleotides are TGTGCCAGCAGTTTGCAGGGGGGTGAAGCTTTCTTT.

V is TRBV7-9 and J is TRBJ2-1, with 8 bases lining up with TRBD2. This CDR3 region has 16 residues. With 5 bases clipped from V and 4 bases from J, the junction kept 10 bases outside the gene matches. Germline CDR1 and CDR2: SEHNR and FQNEAQ (reference sequence). The CDR3 loop reads CASSPASGSHYNEQFF. The DNA of the CDR3 is TGTGCCAGCAGCCCCGCCAGCGGGAGCCATTACAATGAGCAGTTCTTC. Complete variable domain (other parts from reference TRBV7-9 and TRBJ2-1): DTGVSQNPRHKITKRGQNVTFRCDPISEHNRLYWYRQTLGQGPEFLTYFQNEAQLEKSRLLSDRFSAERPKGSFSTLEIQRTEQGDSAMYLCASSPASGSHYNEQFFGPGTRLTVL.

The chain recombines TRBV19 with TRBJ1-5, with 7 bases identical to TRBD1. V lost 4 bases to trimming and J lost 15 bases; unmatched junction nucleotides: 15. The CDR3 totals 14 residues. CDR1 and CDR2 from the germline V gene are LNHDA and SQIVND (reference sequence). In nucleotides, the CDR3 is TGTGCCAGTAGTAGAGACAGGGTAAGCGCTCCTCGGCATTTT. Translation gives CASSRDRVSAPRHF.

The rearrangement uses TRBV7-9 and TRBJ2-5; D might be TRBD2 (6 bases). The CDR3 loop spans 14 amino acids. Per the germline V gene, CDR1 is SEHNR and CDR2 is FQNEAQ (reference sequence). Deletions cut 5 bases from V and 2 bases from J, with 12 bases between. This CDR3 reads CASSRRLGQETQYF. Here the CDR3 DNA reads TGTGCCAGCAGCCGGCGACTAGGACAAGAGACCCAGTACTTC.

Turning to this clone: Compared with germline, one end of the junction differs, possibly owing to a read error. The rearrangement links TRBV7-7 to TRBJ2-1; D is possibly TRBD2 (5 bases). This CDR3 is 15 amino acids long. In germline, CDR1 is SSHAT, CDR2 FNYEAQ (reference sequence). CDR3 sequence: CASSPRPAGSDEQFF. The CDR3 nucleotides are TGTGCTAGCAGCCCTCGGCCAGCTGGGAGCGATGAGCAGTTCTTC.

This chain links TRBV27 with TRBJ2-3; no firm D call. The CDR3 spans 13 residues. Trimming left V 5 bases short and J 0 bases short, with 6 bases between. From germline, CDR1 is MNHEY and CDR2 SMNVEV (reference sequence). The CDR3 sequence is CASSPTSTDTQYF. DNA of the CDR3: TGTGCCAGCAGTCCGACTAGCACAGATACGCAGTATTTT.

The V and J genes are TRBV10-2 and TRBJ2-3; possibly TRBD1 for D (6 bases). The V end was cut by 0 bases, the J end by 4 bases, with 11 bases between. CDR3 length: 15 amino acids. Germline loops: CDR1 WSHSY, CDR2 SAAADI. The CDR3 here is CASSESGAHSDTQYF. The CDR3 nucleotides read TGCGCCAGCAGTGAGTCGGGGGCGCACTCAGATACGCAGTATTTT.

The chain recombines TRBV19 with TRBJ1-5, with unresolved D. The germline V and J ends were trimmed by 0 bases and 4 bases, with 7 bases remaining between them. CDR1 and CDR2 from the germline V gene are LNHDA and SQIVND (reference sequence). This CDR3 has 14 amino acids. The CDR3 reads CASSIDRGNQPQHF. The CDR3 DNA is TGTGCCAGTAGTATAGATCGAGGGAATCAGCCCCAGCATTTT.

This chain joins TRBV6-1 and TRBJ1-4; no reliable D call. Germline V lookup: CDR1 MNHNS, CDR2 SASEGT. The CDR3 loop spans 14 amino acids. This CDR3 is CAGAFGSTNEKLFF. DNA for the CDR3: TGTGCTGGTGCTTTTGGCTCAACTAATGAAAAACTGTTTTTT.

This chain uses TRBV2 with TRBJ1-4; 7 bases line up with TRBD1. The germline CDR1 and CDR2 sequences are SNHLY and FYNNEI. With 8 bases clipped from V and 7 bases from J, the junction kept 7 bases outside the gene matches. The CDR3 spans 13 residues. CDR3 protein: CASVRDSLEKLFF. The DNA for the CDR3 is TGTGCCAGCGTCCGGGACAGCCTTGAAAAACTGTTTTTT.

The genes are TRBV6-4 and TRBJ2-1, with D perhaps TRBD2 (5 bases). This CDR3 is built from 15 residues. V shed 3 bases and J shed 7 bases, with 16 bases lying between them. CDR1 and CDR2 (germline): MRHNA, SNTAGT. CDR3 residues: CASSDTVRGGNEQFF. CDR3 in DNA: TGTGCCAGCAGTGATACGGTACGGGGTGGTAATGAGCAGTTCTTC.

The CDR3 DNA reads as TGTGCCAGAAAAGGAGGGCCCGGGGAGCTGTTTTTT. It specifies CARKGGPGELFF. V and J are TRBV7-8 and TRBJ2-2, with a possible D match to TRBD2 (6 bases). CDR3 length equals 12 residues. Germline lookup yields CDR1 SGHVS and CDR2 FQNEAQ. The V end was cut by 9 bases, the J end by 6 bases, with 11 bases between.

This chain connects TRBV30 to TRBJ1-4; D might be TRBD1 (6 bases). Germline V gene data show CDR1 as GTSNPN and CDR2 as SVGIG (reference sequence). V was cut by 4 bases and J by 8 bases, with 17 bases left in between. The CDR3 totals 14 residues. CDR3: CAWTNRAGGEKLFF. As DNA, the CDR3 is TGTGCCTGGACTAACAGGGCGGGAGGGGAAAAACTGTTTTTT.

The CDR3 DNA sequence: TGTGCCAGCGCCGGGACTAGCGGGACTTGGGAGCTGTTTTTT. Amino acid sequence: CASAGTSGTWELFF. The V and J genes are TRBV19 and TRBJ2-2, with 13 bases matching TRBD2. V shed 9 bases and J 9 bases; nucleotides not matched to a gene: 7. This CDR3 spans 14 amino acids. The V gene's germline CDR1 is LNHDA and CDR2 SQIVND (reference sequence).